Below are 29 T cell receptor beta chains sequenced from a single sample in a study of vaccination and CD4 T cells after COVID-19. The sample's treatment: roughly 10-day PBMC culture with coronavirus spike peptide pools or control peptides (ViraFEST assay). For these receptors, no antigen is known. The Oncomine TCR Beta short-read assay generated sequence data from the DNA of cultured CD4+ T cells. Each CDR3 protein gets one entry after TCRdb re-called the PCR reads with MiXCR. The data contain around 15,000 distinct CDR3 sequences, around half of them seen just once; the ten biggest clones take up 3.5% to 4.5%. The sample consisted of CD4+ T cells from blood, cultured in vitro, taken before SARS-CoV-2 vaccination. The receptors were gathered from a human donor who had recovered from COVID-19.

The rearrangement uses TRBV19 and TRBJ1-2, with no clear D. This CDR3 is built from 14 residues. Trimming cost V 6 bases and J 1 base, with 12 bases left between them. Germline lookup yields CDR1 LNHDA and CDR2 SQIVND (reference sequence). CDR3 sequence reads: CASSLNTDNYGYTF. CDR3 sequence (DNA): TGTGCCAGTAGCTTAAACACAGATAACTATGGCTACACCTTC.

The rearrangement joins TRBV29-1 to TRBJ1-1; D not resolved. Trimming stripped 3 bases from V and 4 bases from J, with 6 bases between. Germline V gene data show CDR1 as SQVTM and CDR2 as ANQGSEA. CDR3 length: 11 residues. This CDR3 is CSVDSFTEAFF. Here the CDR3 DNA reads TGCAGCGTTGATTCGTTCACTGAAGCTTTCTTT.

This clonotype was seen only a few times. As DNA, the CDR3 is TGTGCCAGCAGCCTCGAAACAGGGATAGTAGTAGGCTACACCTTC. This translates into CASSLETGIVVGYTF. The chain uses TRBV7-2 and TRBJ1-2; a weak D match, TRBD1 (6 bases). Germline V CDR1 and CDR2: SGHTA, FQGNSA. The CDR3 is 15 residues long. The ends were cut back, 5 bases at V and 8 bases at J, with 21 bases in the middle.

This chain connects TRBV20-1 to TRBJ1-2, with D possibly matching TRBD1 (5 bases). The CDR3 has 14 residues. Germline values: CDR1 DFQATT, CDR2 SNEGSKA (reference sequence). V lost 5 bases, J lost 8 bases, and 21 bases lay in between. The CDR3: CSAPKAVRGGGYTF. As DNA, the CDR3 is TGCAGTGCTCCCAAAGCCGTCCGGGGGGGAGGCTACACCTTC.

The chain has TRBV6-5 and TRBJ1-1; D possibly corresponds to TRBD1 (5 bases). V was cut by 2 bases and J by 3 bases, with 16 bases left in between. CDR3 length: 16 amino acids. Looked up from germline, CDR1 is MNHEY and CDR2 is SVGAGI. The CDR3 sequence is CASSYPVGGEDTEAFF. The CDR3 DNA sequence: TGTGCCAGCAGTTACCCCGTGGGAGGGGAGGACACTGAAGCTTTCTTT.

CDR3 coding DNA: TGCAGCGTTGATTACGGCCGTAACTATGGCTACACCTTC. It codes for CSVDYGRNYGYTF. J is TRBJ1-2 and V is TRBV29-1; D ambiguous. V lost 3 bases to trimming and J lost 1 base, with 9 bases between them. CDR1 is SQVTM and CDR2 is ANQGSEA in the germline V gene. The CDR3 spans 13 residues.

This clonotype was observed a handful of times. This chain connects TRBV20-1 to TRBJ2-3; TRBD2 agrees at 7 bases. The CDR3 is 14 residues long. Germline values: CDR1 DFQATT, CDR2 SNEGSKA (reference sequence). Trimming took 2 bases from V and 0 from J; bases not matched to a gene: 2. The CDR3 bases are TGCAGTGCTAGATGGGGGGGTAGCACAGATACGCAGTATTTT. Translation gives CSARWGGSTDTQYF.

Only a few counts were recorded for this clonotype. The V and J genes are TRBV20-1 and TRBJ2-3; D is unresolved. Germline CDR1 and CDR2: DFQATT and SNEGSKA (reference sequence). The V and J ends lost 3 bases and 0 bases respectively, with 13 bases between them. This CDR3 region has 15 residues. DNA for the CDR3: TGCAGTGCTAGCCCCCCCGGCGAGAGCACAGATACGCAGTATTTT. Its protein product is CSASPPGESTDTQYF.

This clonotype was counted a few times. CDR3 protein: CSAELRTGGDEQYF. CDR3 nucleotide sequence: TGCAGTGCCGAACTCCGGACAGGGGGCGACGAGCAGTACTTC. V usage is TRBV20-1 and J usage is TRBJ2-7; 11 nucleotides line up with TRBD1. CDR1 and CDR2 from the germline V gene are DFQATT and SNEGSKA (reference sequence). V lost 6 bases, J lost 5 bases, and 9 bases stayed unmatched. The CDR3 extends over 14 amino acids.

The chain has TRBV6-2 or TRBV6-3 and TRBJ1-5, with 8 bases that match TRBD1. CDR3 length: 15 residues. J lost 5 bases, V lost 7 bases, and 10 bases had no gene match. CDR1 is MNHEY and CDR2 is SVGEGT in the germline V gene. Written as DNA, the CDR3 is TGTGCCAGCACTAATGCCGGGACAGGCGATCAGCCCCAGCATTTT. It is translated as CASTNAGTGDQPQHF.

The chain recombines TRBV25-1 with TRBJ2-7; D gene ambiguous. The ends were cut back, 6 bases at V and 2 bases at J, with 11 bases in the middle. The CDR3 covers 13 residues. CDR1 is MGHDK, CDR2 SYGVNS, per germline. CDR3 in amino acids: CASSVIGAYEQYF. CDR3 nucleotides: TGTGCCAGCAGCGTCATTGGGGCCTACGAGCAGTACTTC.

The rearrangement joins TRBV7-9 to TRBJ2-4; TRBD2 aligns across 10 bases. J lost 3 bases, V lost 5 bases, and 10 bases had no gene match. The length of the CDR3 is 17 residues. CDR1 is SEHNR, CDR2 FQNEAQ, per germline (reference sequence). CDR3 amino acids: CASSPVIAGGNKNIQYF. The CDR3 DNA sequence: TGTGCCAGCAGCCCGGTAATAGCGGGAGGCAACAAAAACATTCAGTACTTC.

This clonotype was seen a handful of times. V usage is TRBV5-1 and J usage is TRBJ1-5; weak D call: TRBD1 (6 bases). The CDR3 has 13 residues. V was trimmed by 4 bases and J by 10 bases, leaving 15 bases between them. In germline, CDR1 is SGHRS, CDR2 YFSETQ. The CDR3 nucleotides read TGCGCCAGCAGCGCTGTAACAGGGATTCCCCAGCATTTT. Residues: CASSAVTGIPQHF.

This clonotype was found a few times. CDR3 residues: CASSQWSNQPQHF. The CDR3 DNA is TGTGCCAGTAGTCAATGGAGCAATCAGCCCCAGCATTTT. The gene calls are TRBV19 and TRBJ1-5, with unresolved D. In germline, CDR1 is LNHDA, CDR2 SQIVND (reference sequence). V shed 5 bases and J shed 1 base, with 6 bases lying between them. This CDR3 comprises 13 residues.

This chain's CDR3 is CASSDYMLGDNEQFF. The CDR3 DNA follows: TGCGCCAGCAGTGATTATATGCTCGGGGACAATGAGCAGTTCTTC. This rearrangement joins TRBV10-1 to TRBJ2-1, with D possibly matching TRBD2 (5 bases). Germline-derived CDR1 and CDR2 are WNHNN and SYGVQD (reference sequence). V was cut by 3 bases and J by 5 bases, with 14 bases left in between. This CDR3 has 15 amino acids.

The rearrangement uses TRBV4-1 and TRBJ2-2, with TRBD2 as a possible D gene (6 bases). The CDR3 length is 14 residues. Per germline, CDR1 MGHRA and CDR2 YSYEKL. The V and J ends lost 4 bases and 4 bases respectively, with 10 bases between them. The CDR3 bases are TGCGCCAGCAGCCGACTAGACCCCACCGGGGAGCTGTTTTTT. This gives the protein CASSRLDPTGELFF.

The chain combines TRBV28 with TRBJ2-1; 7 bases are a match to TRBD2. V shed 3 bases, J shed 6 bases, and the junction held 5 bases outside the gene matches. Germline-derived CDR1 and CDR2 are MDHEN and SYDVKM. This CDR3 spans 14 amino acids. In nucleotides, the CDR3 is TGTGCCAGCAGTTTCGGGACTACGTTCAATGAGCAGTTCTTC. Translation: CASSFGTTFNEQFF.

The chain has TRBV7-9 and TRBJ1-3, with TRBD1 matching 8 bases. Germline assignment: CDR1 SEHNR and CDR2 FQNEAQ (reference sequence). There are 15 residues in the CDR3. After removal of 6 bases from V and 3 bases from J, the junction contained 7 bases not matched to a gene. The CDR3 here is CASRPRGPIGNTIYF. The CDR3 region has the DNA TGTGCCAGCAGGCCCAGGGGGCCAATTGGAAACACCATATATTTT.

The chain carries TRBV7-2 and TRBJ2-7; D ambiguous. V was clipped by 1 base and J by 1 base, with 14 bases between them. CDR3 length: 16 amino acids. Germline loops: CDR1 SGHTA, CDR2 FQGNSA. The CDR3 DNA reads TGTGCCAGCAGCTTAGATAAGCCACTAAGTTCCTACGAGCAGTACTTC. This gives the protein CASSLDKPLSSYEQYF. Complete variable domain (other parts from reference TRBV7-2 and TRBJ2-7): GAGVSQSPSNKVTEKGKDVELRCDPISGHTALYWYRQSLGQGLEFLIYFQGNSAPDKSGLPSDRFSAERTGGSVSTLTIQRTQQEDSAVYLCASSLDKPLSSYEQYFGPGTRLTVT.

This chain connects TRBV20-1 to TRBJ1-2; D gene unclear. The germline gives CDR1 DFQATT, CDR2 SNEGSKA (reference sequence). The CDR3 spans 16 residues. V was clipped by 0 bases and J by 0 bases, with 14 bases between them. CDR3 in DNA: TGCAGTGCTAGAGAGAGCAGAAGAGAAGCTAACTATGGCTACACCTTC. It yields the protein CSARESRREANYGYTF.

In its sample, this clonotype was seen a few times. The chain carries TRBV30 and TRBJ1-1; TRBD1 matches 11 bases. V shed 1 base, J shed 10 bases, and the junction held 5 bases outside the gene matches. Per germline, CDR1 GTSNPN and CDR2 SVGIG (reference sequence). The CDR3 is made up of 13 amino acids. The CDR3 sequence is CAWSADRGLGAFF. In DNA form, the CDR3 reads TGTGCCTGGAGTGCGGACAGGGGGCTTGGAGCTTTCTTT.

This chain links TRBV27 with TRBJ1-4, with 9 bases matching TRBD1. With 6 bases clipped from V and 5 bases from J, the junction kept 4 bases outside the gene matches. Germline CDR1 reads MNHEY; CDR2 reads SMNVEV (reference sequence). This CDR3 spans 14 amino acids. CDR3 residues: CASRRTGVNEKLFF. The CDR3 bases are TGTGCCAGCAGAAGGACAGGGGTAAATGAAAAACTGTTTTTT.

This clonotype was seen a few times. The gene calls are TRBV7-2 and TRBJ1-5; D is perhaps TRBD1 (5 bases). Germline CDR1 is SGHTA and CDR2 is FQGNSA. With 2 bases removed from V and 3 bases from J, the gap between germline ends came to 8 bases. The CDR3 sequence is 14 residues long. CDR3 in amino acids: CASSLRGNNQPQHF. In nucleotides, the CDR3 is TGTGCCAGCAGCTTAAGGGGCAACAATCAGCCCCAGCATTTT.

Note on this clonotype: One junction end disagrees with the germline gene, perhaps due to a read error. The chain has TRBV6-1 and TRBJ2-5, with TRBD2 matching 10 bases. Germline V gives CDR1 MNHNS, CDR2 SASEGT. This CDR3 has 16 residues. The CDR3 here is CASSVTSGATWEIQYF. CDR3 in DNA: TGTGCCAGCAGCGTTACTAGCGGGGCGACGTGGGAGATCCAGTACTTC.

The genes are TRBV10-3 and TRBJ2-2; weak D call: TRBD1 (6 bases). From germline, CDR1 is ENHRY and CDR2 SYGVKD. The ends were cut back, 2 bases at V and 1 base at J, with 8 bases in the middle. The CDR3 runs to 15 residues. Written as DNA, the CDR3 is TGTGCCATCAGTGAGCGCAGGGGGAACACCGGGGAGCTGTTTTTT. Its protein product is CAISERRGNTGELFF.

The rearrangement links TRBV7-9 to TRBJ1-6; D ambiguous. This CDR3 region has 15 residues. The V gene lost 1 base and the J gene lost 7 bases, with 11 bases spanning the gap. Germline V gene sequence: CDR1 SEHNR, CDR2 FQNEAQ (reference sequence). CDR3 DNA sequence: TGTGCCAGCAGCTTAGGGCCCGATGGGAATTCACCCCTCCACTTT. The encoded protein is CASSLGPDGNSPLHF.

The genes are TRBV19 and TRBJ2-1; D is possibly TRBD2 (6 bases). Germline values: CDR1 LNHDA, CDR2 SQIVND (reference sequence). Deletions cut 10 bases from V and 6 bases from J, with 22 bases between. The CDR3 runs to 15 residues. The CDR3 DNA reads as TGTGCCACTTCAGGAAGGCGGGGCCCCGGCAATGAGCAGTTCTTC. It specifies CATSGRRGPGNEQFF.

The J gene is TRBJ2-1, the V gene TRBV7-3; TRBD2 matches at 12 bases. V was pared by 4 bases and J by 7 bases, with 5 bases of the junction left unmatched. The CDR3 covers 15 residues. CDR1 and CDR2 (germline): SGHTA, FQGTGA. Here the CDR3 DNA reads TGTGCCAGCAGCTCTAGCGGGGGGGTAGCGAATGAGCAGTTCTTC. This encodes CASSSSGGVANEQFF. Using reference TRBV7-3 and TRBJ2-1 for the parts outside the CDR3, the full variable domain is GAGVSQTPSNKVTEKGKYVELRCDPISGHTALYWYRQSLGQGPEFLIYFQGTGAADDSGLPNDRFFAVRPEGSVSTLKIQRTERGDSAVYLCASSSSGGVANEQFFGPGTRLTVL.

This clonotype turned up a few times. The chain links TRBV20-1 to TRBJ2-2; D is undetermined. CDR3 length: 13 residues. Germline values: CDR1 DFQATT, CDR2 SNEGSKA (reference sequence). Trimming removed 6 bases at V and 2 bases at J, with 10 bases between. In nucleotides, the CDR3 is TGCAGTGCAACCCTCAGCAACACCGGGGAGCTGTTTTTT. Amino acids: CSATLSNTGELFF.